These T cell receptor beta chains were read from a single sample in a study of a mutant IDH1 vaccine in newly diagnosed glioma. Libraries were prepared by immunoSEQ multiplex PCR; TCRdb keeps only in-frame clonotypes and omits some of them. The sample lists 70,000 to 90,000 clones; 65% to 90% were seen once. No antigen has been identified for these receptors. This material consisted of PBMCs, taken from a glioma patient whose treatment included an IDH1 peptide vaccine. Receptors were obtained from a man younger than 45 with glioma. Some clones in this sample may be carry-over from other donors' samples. The CDR3 runs from the conserved cysteine through the conserved F or W. The order of the fields is J gene, V gene, D gene, clone size, CDR3 protein, CDR3 DNA. D genes are given only for firm matches. A row's size may be missing; if present it is once, few, many or a size class.

j_gene: TRBJ2-7
v_gene: TRBV25-1
d_gene: NA
abundance: NA
CDR3aa: CASSPRTASSYEQYF
CDR3nt: TGTGCCAGCAGTCCAAGGACAGCGAGCTCCTACGAGCAGTACTTC

j_gene: TRBJ1-2
v_gene: TRBV2
d_gene: NA
abundance: NA
CDR3aa: CASSSGSTENGYTF
CDR3nt: TGTGCCAGCAGCTCAGGGTCTACGGAAAATGGCTACACCTTC

j_gene: TRBJ2-5
v_gene: TRBV9
d_gene: NA
abundance: NA
CDR3aa: CASSVLQQDVQYF
CDR3nt: TGTGCCAGCAGCGTACTACAACAGGACGTGCAGTACTTC

j_gene: TRBJ1-5
v_gene: TRBV7-2
d_gene: TRBD1
abundance: NA
CDR3aa: CASSLEQGGLQPQHF
CDR3nt: TGTGCCAGCAGCTTAGAACAAGGGGGCTTGCAGCCCCAGCATTTT

j_gene: TRBJ1-6
v_gene: TRBV5-4
d_gene: NA
abundance: once
CDR3aa: CASSLGGRTYNSPLHF
CDR3nt: TGTGCCAGCAGCTTGGGGGGTAGGACGTATAATTCACCCCTCCACTTT

j_gene: TRBJ1-6
v_gene: TRBV11-2
d_gene: NA
abundance: NA
CDR3aa: CASSWELPGDLHF
CDR3nt: TGTGCCAGCAGCTGGGAACTTCCCGGGGACCTCCACTTT

j_gene: TRBJ2-5
v_gene: TRBV4-2
d_gene: NA
abundance: NA
CDR3aa: CASSQDVGLQSQYF
CDR3nt: TGTGCCAGCAGCCAAGATGTCGGCCTTCAATCCCAGTACTTC

j_gene: TRBJ2-7
v_gene: TRBV4-2
d_gene: NA
abundance: NA
CDR3aa: CASSLGATYEQYF
CDR3nt: TGTGCCAGCAGCTTAGGGGCCACCTACGAGCAGTACTTC

j_gene: TRBJ2-4
v_gene: TRBV13
d_gene: NA
abundance: NA
CDR3aa: CASSPPTLAKNIQYF
CDR3nt: TGTGCCAGCAGCCCCCCCACCCTAGCCAAAAACATTCAGTACTTC

j_gene: TRBJ1-1
v_gene: TRBV27
d_gene: TRBD1
abundance: NA
CDR3aa: CASTGTGSNTEAFF
CDR3nt: TGTGCCAGCACCGGGACAGGGTCGAACACTGAAGCTTTCTTT

j_gene: TRBJ2-7
v_gene: TRBV5-4
d_gene: NA
abundance: NA
CDR3aa: CASRERVGGEQYF
CDR3nt: TGTGCCAGCAGGGAGAGGGTTGGGGGCGAGCAGTACTTC

j_gene: TRBJ1-2
v_gene: TRBV29-1
d_gene: NA
abundance: NA
CDR3aa: CSVDLDRMRGYTF
CDR3nt: TGCAGCGTTGACCTAGACAGGATGCGTGGCTACACCTTC

j_gene: TRBJ2-1
v_gene: TRBV15
d_gene: TRBD2
abundance: NA
CDR3aa: CATRGGKAGGNSYNEQFF
CDR3nt: TGTGCCACCAGAGGGGGGAAAGCGGGAGGAAACTCCTACAATGAGCAGTTCTTC

j_gene: TRBJ2-1
v_gene: TRBV29-1
d_gene: NA
abundance: NA
CDR3aa: CSAWGNRNNEQFF
CDR3nt: TGCAGCGCTTGGGGCAATCGAAACAATGAGCAGTTCTTC

j_gene: TRBJ2-3
v_gene: TRBV30
d_gene: TRBD2
abundance: once
CDR3aa: CAWRGIIDTQYF
CDR3nt: TGTGCTTGGCGGGGGATCATAGATACGCAGTATTTT

j_gene: TRBJ2-7
v_gene: TRBV29-1
d_gene: NA
abundance: NA
CDR3aa: CSVGAVGTYEQYF
CDR3nt: TGCAGCGTTGGGGCCGTTGGAACCTACGAGCAGTACTTC